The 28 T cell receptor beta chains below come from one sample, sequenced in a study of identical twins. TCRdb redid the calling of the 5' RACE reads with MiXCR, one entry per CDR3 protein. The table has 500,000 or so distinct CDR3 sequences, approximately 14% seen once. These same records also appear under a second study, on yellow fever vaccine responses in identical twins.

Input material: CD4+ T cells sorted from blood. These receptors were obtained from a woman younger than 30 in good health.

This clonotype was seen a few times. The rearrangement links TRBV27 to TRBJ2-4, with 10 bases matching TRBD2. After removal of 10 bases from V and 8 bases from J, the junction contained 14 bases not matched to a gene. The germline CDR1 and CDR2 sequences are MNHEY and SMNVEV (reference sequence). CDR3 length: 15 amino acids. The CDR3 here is CATRFGSGGAHIQYF. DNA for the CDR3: TGTGCCACCCGCTTCGGAAGCGGGGGGGCCCACATTCAGTACTTC.

Written as DNA, the CDR3 is TGCGCCAGCAGCCTAGGACAGGGAAGCCCAGATACGCAGTATTTT. It specifies CASSLGQGSPDTQYF. The rearrangement links TRBV5-1 to TRBJ2-3; 8 bases fit TRBD1. This CDR3 contains 15 residues. The V gene end was trimmed by 4 bases and the J gene end by 4 bases; junction bases not matched to a gene: 8. CDR1 is SGHRS and CDR2 is YFSETQ in the germline V gene.

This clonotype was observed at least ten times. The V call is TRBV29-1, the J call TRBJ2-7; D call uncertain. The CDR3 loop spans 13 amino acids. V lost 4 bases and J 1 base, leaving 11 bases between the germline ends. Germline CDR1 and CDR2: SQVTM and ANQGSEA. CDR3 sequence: CSVGSRTSYEQYF. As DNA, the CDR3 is TGCAGCGTTGGCAGTCGTACGTCCTACGAGCAGTACTTC.

The CDR3 sequence is CASSSQYRVDNEQFF. The CDR3 nucleotides are TGTGCCAGCAGTTCGCAATACCGGGTCGACAATGAGCAGTTCTTC. The chain uses TRBV5-5 and TRBJ2-1, with D unclear. This CDR3 comprises 15 residues. Germline assignment: CDR1 SGHKS and CDR2 YYEKEE (reference sequence). Trimming left V 5 bases short and J 5 bases short, with 17 bases between.

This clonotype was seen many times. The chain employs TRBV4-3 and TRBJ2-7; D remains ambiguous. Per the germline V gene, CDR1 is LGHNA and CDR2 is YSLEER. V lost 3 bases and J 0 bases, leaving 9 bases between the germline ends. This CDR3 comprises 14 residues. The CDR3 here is CASSQGRGSYEQYF. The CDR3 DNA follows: TGCGCCAGCAGCCAGGGAAGAGGCTCCTACGAGCAGTACTTC.

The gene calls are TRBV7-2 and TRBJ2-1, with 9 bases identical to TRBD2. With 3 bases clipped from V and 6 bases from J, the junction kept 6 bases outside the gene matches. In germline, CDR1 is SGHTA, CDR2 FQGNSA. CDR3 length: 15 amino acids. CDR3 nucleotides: TGTGCCAGCAGCTTTGGAGCGGGAGGCTCCAATGAGCAGTTCTTC. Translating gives CASSFGAGGSNEQFF. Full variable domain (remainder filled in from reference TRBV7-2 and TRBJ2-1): GAGVSQSPSNKVTEKGKDVELRCDPISGHTALYWYRQSLGQGLEFLIYFQGNSAPDKSGLPSDRFSAERTGGSVSTLTIQRTQQEDSAVYLCASSFGAGGSNEQFFGPGTRLTVL.

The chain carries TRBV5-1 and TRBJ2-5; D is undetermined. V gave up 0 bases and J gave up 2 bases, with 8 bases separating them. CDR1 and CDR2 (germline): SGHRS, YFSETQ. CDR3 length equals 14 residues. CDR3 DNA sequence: TGCGCCAGCAGCTTGGATCTCTCACAAGAGACCCAGTACTTC. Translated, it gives CASSLDLSQETQYF.

CDR3 region: CSAVRDTQYF. CDR3 DNA sequence: TGCAGTGCCGTAAGGGATACGCAGTATTTT. V is TRBV20-1 and J is TRBJ2-3; D ambiguous. The germline V gene encodes CDR1 DFQATT and CDR2 SNEGSKA (reference sequence). The CDR3 runs 10 residues. V lost 6 bases, J lost 6 bases, and 7 bases lay in between.

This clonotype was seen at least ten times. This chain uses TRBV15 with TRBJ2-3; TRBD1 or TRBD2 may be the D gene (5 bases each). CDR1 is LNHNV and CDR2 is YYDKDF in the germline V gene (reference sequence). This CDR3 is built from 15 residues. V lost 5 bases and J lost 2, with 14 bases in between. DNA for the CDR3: TGTGCCACCAGCCCCCGGGACGGACTCACAGATACGCAGTATTTT. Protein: CATSPRDGLTDTQYF.

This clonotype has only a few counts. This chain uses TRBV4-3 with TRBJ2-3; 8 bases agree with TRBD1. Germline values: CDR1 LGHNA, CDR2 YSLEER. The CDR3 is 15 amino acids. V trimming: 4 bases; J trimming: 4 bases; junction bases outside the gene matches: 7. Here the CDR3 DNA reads TGCGCCAGCAGCCTCCGGACAGGGTGGGCAGATACGCAGTATTTT. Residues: CASSLRTGWADTQYF.

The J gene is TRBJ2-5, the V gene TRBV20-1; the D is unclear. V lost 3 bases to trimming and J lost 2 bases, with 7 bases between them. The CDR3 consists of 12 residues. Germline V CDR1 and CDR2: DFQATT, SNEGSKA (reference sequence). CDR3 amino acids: CSASHLQETQYF. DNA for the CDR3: TGCAGTGCTAGTCATCTTCAAGAGACCCAGTACTTC.

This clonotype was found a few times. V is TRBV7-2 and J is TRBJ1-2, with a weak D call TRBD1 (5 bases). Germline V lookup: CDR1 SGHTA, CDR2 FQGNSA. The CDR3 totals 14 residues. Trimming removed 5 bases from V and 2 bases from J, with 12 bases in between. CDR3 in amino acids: CASSPRDGNYGYTF. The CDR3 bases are TGTGCCAGCAGCCCCAGGGACGGCAACTATGGCTACACCTTC. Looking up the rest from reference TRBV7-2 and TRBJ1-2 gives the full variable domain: GAGVSQSPSNKVTEKGKDVELRCDPISGHTALYWYRQSLGQGLEFLIYFQGNSAPDKSGLPSDRFSAERTGGSVSTLTIQRTQQEDSAVYLCASSPRDGNYGYTFGSGTRLTVV.

The chain's CDR3 is CASSQAQGAGQPQHF. CDR3 in DNA: TGTGCCAGCAGCCAAGCTCAGGGGGCGGGTCAGCCCCAGCATTTT. The chain uses TRBV3-1 and TRBJ1-5; TRBD1 matches at 8 bases. The CDR3 sequence is 15 residues long. Trimming cost V 1 base and J 6 bases; bases outside gene matches: 5. CDR1 is LGHDT and CDR2 is YNNKEL in the germline V gene (reference sequence).

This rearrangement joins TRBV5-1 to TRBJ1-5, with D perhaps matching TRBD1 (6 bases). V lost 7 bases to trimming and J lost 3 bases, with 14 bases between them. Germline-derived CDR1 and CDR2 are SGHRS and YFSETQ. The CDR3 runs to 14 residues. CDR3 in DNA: TGCGCCAGCTCTCCGACAGGCAACAATCAGCCCCAGCATTTT. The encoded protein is CASSPTGNNQPQHF.

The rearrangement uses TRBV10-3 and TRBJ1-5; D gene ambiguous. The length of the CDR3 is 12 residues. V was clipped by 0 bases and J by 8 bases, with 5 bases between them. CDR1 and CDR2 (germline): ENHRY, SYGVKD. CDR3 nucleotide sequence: TGTGCCATCAGTGAGTCGGTGGAGCCCCAGCATTTT. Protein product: CAISESVEPQHF.

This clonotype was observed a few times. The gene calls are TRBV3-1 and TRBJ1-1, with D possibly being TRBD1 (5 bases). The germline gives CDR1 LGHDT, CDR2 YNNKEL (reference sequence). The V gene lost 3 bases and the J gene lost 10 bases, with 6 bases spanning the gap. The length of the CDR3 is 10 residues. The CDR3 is CASSQTVAFF. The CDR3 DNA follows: TGTGCCAGCAGCCAGACAGTAGCTTTCTTT. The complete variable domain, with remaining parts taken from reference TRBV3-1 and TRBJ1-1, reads DTAVSQTPKYLVTQMGNDKSIKCEQNLGHDTMYWYKQDSKKFLKIMFSYNNKELIINETVPNRFSPKSPDKAHLNLHINSLELGDSAVYFCASSQTVAFFGQGTRLTVV.

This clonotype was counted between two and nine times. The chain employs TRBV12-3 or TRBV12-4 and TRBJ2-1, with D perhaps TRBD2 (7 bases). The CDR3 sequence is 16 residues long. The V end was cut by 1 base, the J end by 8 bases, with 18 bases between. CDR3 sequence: CASSLVGGRRYDEQFF. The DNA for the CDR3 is TGTGCCAGCAGTTTAGTGGGGGGGCGTCGGTACGATGAGCAGTTCTTC.

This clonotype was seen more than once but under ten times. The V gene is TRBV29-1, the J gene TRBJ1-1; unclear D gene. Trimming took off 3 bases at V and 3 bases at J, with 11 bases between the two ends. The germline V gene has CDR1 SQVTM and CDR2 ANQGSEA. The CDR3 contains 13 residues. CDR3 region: CSVDGVRHTEAFF. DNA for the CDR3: TGCAGCGTTGACGGGGTAAGGCACACTGAAGCTTTCTTT. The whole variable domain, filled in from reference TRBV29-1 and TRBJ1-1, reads SAVISQKPSRDICQRGTSLTIQCQVDSQVTMMFWYRQQPGQSLTLIATANQGSEATYESGFVIDKFPISRPNLTFSTLTVSNMSPEDSSIYLCSVDGVRHTEAFFGQGTRLTVV.

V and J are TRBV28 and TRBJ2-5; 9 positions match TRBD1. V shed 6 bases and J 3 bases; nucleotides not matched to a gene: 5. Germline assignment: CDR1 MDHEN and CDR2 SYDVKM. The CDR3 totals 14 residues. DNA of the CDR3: TGTGCCAGCAGGGGGACAGGGAACAAAGAGACCCAGTACTTC. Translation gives CASRGTGNKETQYF.

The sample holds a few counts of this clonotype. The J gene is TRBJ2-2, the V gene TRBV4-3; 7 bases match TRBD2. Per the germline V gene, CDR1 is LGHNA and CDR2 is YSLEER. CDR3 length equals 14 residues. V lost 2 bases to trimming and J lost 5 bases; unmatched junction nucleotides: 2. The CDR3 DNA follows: TGCGCCAGCAGCCAATTAGCGGGTACCGGGGAGCTGTTTTTT. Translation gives CASSQLAGTGELFF.

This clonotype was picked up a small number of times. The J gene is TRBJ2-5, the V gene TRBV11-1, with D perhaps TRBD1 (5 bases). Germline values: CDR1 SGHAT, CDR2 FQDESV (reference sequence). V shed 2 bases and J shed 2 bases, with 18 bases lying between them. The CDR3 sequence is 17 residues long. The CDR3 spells CASSLRTGNPTQETQYF. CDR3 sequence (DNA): TGTGCCAGCAGCTTAAGAACAGGCAACCCAACTCAAGAGACCCAGTACTTC.

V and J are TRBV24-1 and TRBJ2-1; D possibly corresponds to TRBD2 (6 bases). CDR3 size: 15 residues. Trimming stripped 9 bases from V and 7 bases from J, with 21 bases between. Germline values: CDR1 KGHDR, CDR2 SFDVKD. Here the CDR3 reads CATRGAGRDVNEQFF. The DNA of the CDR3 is TGTGCCACCCGTGGAGCGGGCAGGGATGTAAATGAGCAGTTCTTC.

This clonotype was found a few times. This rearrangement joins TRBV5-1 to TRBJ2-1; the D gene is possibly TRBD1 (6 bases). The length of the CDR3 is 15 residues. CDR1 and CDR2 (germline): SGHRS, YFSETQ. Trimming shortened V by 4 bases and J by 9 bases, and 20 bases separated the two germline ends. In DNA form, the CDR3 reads TGCGCCAGCAGCCAGGTCGGGCCCCAAGGGGGTGAGCAGTTCTTC. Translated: CASSQVGPQGGEQFF.

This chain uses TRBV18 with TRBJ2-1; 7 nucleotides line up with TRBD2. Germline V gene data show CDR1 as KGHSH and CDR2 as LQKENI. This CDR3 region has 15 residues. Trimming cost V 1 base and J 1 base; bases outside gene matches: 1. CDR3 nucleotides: TGTGCCAGCTCACCACAGGGAGGGTCCTACAATGAGCAGTTCTTC. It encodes CASSPQGGSYNEQFF.

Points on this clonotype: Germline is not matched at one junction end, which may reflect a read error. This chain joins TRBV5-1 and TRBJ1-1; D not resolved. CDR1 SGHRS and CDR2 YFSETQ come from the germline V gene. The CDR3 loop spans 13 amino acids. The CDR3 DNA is TGCGCCAGCAGCTTGGGGGGTTGGACTGAAGTTTTCTTT. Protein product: CASSLGGWTEVFF.

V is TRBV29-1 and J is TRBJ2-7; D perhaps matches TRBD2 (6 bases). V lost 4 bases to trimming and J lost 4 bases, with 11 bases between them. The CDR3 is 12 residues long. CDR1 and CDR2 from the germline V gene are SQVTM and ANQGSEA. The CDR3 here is CSVVGRKYEQYF. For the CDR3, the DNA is TGCAGCGTTGTCGGGAGAAAGTACGAGCAGTACTTC.

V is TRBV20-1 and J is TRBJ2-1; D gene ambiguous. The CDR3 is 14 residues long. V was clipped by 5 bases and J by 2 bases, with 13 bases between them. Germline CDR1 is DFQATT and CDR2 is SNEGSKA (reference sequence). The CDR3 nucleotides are TGCAGTGCTGCAACTATTACAACCTACAATGAGCAGTTCTTC. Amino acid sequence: CSAATITTYNEQFF.

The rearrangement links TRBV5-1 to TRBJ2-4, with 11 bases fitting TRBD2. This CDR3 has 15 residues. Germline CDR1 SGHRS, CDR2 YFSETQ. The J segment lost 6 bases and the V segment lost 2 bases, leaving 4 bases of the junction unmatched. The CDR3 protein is CASSFSGTSGNIQYF. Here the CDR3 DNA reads TGCGCCAGCAGCTTTTCCGGGACTAGCGGAAACATTCAGTACTTC.